The 32 T cell receptor beta chains listed next were all sequenced from one sample in a study of OX40 agonist ivuxolimab in advanced cancers. Data came from immunoSEQ multiplex PCR; TCRdb stores just in-frame clones and leaves some out. The sample yields about 23,000 clones, around 80% seen once. Specimen: CD4+ or CD8+ T cells sorted from blood, collected in a trial of the OX40 agonist ivuxolimab. The receptors stem from an adult with an advanced solid tumor such as melanoma, head and neck, liver or kidney cancer.

In its sample, this clone was seen once. This chain links TRBV9 with TRBJ2-3, with a tentative D call TRBD1 (5 bases). Germline V gene sequence: CDR1 SGDLS, CDR2 YYNGEE. This CDR3 spans 14 amino acids. Trimming took off 4 bases at V and 4 bases at J, with 13 bases between the two ends. In DNA form, the CDR3 reads TGTGCCAGCAGCTTCTTTCCAGGGTCAGATACGCAGTATTTT. Its translation: CASSFFPGSDTQYF.

The chain recombines TRBV2 with TRBJ2-2; 12 bases match TRBD1. Germline CDR1 is SNHLY and CDR2 is FYNNEI. The CDR3 runs 14 residues. The J segment lost 6 bases and the V segment lost 8 bases, leaving 4 bases of the junction unmatched. CDR3 in DNA: TGTGCCAGCGCCGGGACAGGGGGCCCCGGGGAGCTGTTTTTT. Amino acid sequence: CASAGTGGPGELFF.

The V gene is TRBV2, the J gene TRBJ2-7; 10 bases agree with TRBD1. The V gene end was trimmed by 4 bases and the J gene end by 2 bases; junction bases not matched to a gene: 5. Germline CDR1 and CDR2: SNHLY and FYNNEI. This CDR3 has 15 residues. CDR3 in DNA: TGTGCCAGCAGTGTTCCCGGGACAGGGGCCTACGAGCAGTACTTC. It specifies CASSVPGTGAYEQYF.

The V and J genes are TRBV13 and TRBJ2-7, with D unclear. Trimming left V 6 bases short and J 1 base short, with 7 bases between. There are 12 residues in the CDR3. Germline assignment: CDR1 PRHDT and CDR2 FYEKMQ (reference sequence). The CDR3 DNA follows: TGTGCCAGCAGGGGCGGTTCCTACGAGCAGTACTTC. Translating gives CASRGGSYEQYF.

The genes are TRBV10-3 and TRBJ2-3; 9 positions match TRBD2. Germline assignment: CDR1 ENHRY and CDR2 SYGVKD. Losses at the gene ends were 2 bases for V and 2 bases for J; bases not matched to a gene: 5. The length of the CDR3 is 16 residues. DNA for the CDR3: TGTGCCATCAGTGAGCTTGGCGGGGGGGCCACAGATACGCAGTATTTT. Translated, it gives CAISELGGGATDTQYF.

The CDR3 spells CASSLWSRGNNEQFF. DNA of the CDR3: TGTGCCAGCAGCTTATGGAGTCGGGGCAACAATGAGCAGTTCTTC. The chain joins TRBV11-2 to TRBJ2-1; D is tentatively TRBD1 or TRBD2 (5 bases each). V lost 2 bases and J lost 5, with 13 bases in between. From germline, CDR1 is SGHAT and CDR2 FQNNGV. This CDR3 has 15 residues. The entire variable domain, with the rest obtained from reference TRBV11-2 and TRBJ2-1, is as follows: EAGVAQSPRYKIIEKRQSVAFWCNPISGHATLYWYQQILGQGPKLLIQFQNNGVVDDSQLPKDRFSAERLKGVDSTLKIQPAKLEDSAVYLCASSLWSRGNNEQFFGPGTRLTVL.

The rearrangement uses TRBV14 and TRBJ1-2, with 8 bases fitting TRBD1. The CDR3 is 16 residues long. CDR1 is SGHDN, CDR2 FVKESK, per germline. The V segment lost 3 bases and the J segment 4 bases; nucleotides outside the gene matches: 10. DNA for the CDR3: TGTGCCAGCAGCCACAACGCAGGGGGCGAGTTCTATGGCTACACCTTC. Its translation is CASSHNAGGEFYGYTF.

CDR3 sequence reads: CASSVAGRETEAFF. CDR3 DNA: TGTGCCAGCAGCGTAGCAGGGAGGGAAACTGAAGCTTTCTTT. J is TRBJ1-1 and V is TRBV9, with D maybe TRBD1 (5 bases). V gave up 0 bases and J gave up 5 bases, with 11 bases separating them. This CDR3 is built from 14 residues. Germline V lookup: CDR1 SGDLS, CDR2 YYNGEE. The full variable domain, its missing parts supplied by reference TRBV9 and TRBJ1-1, is DSGVTQTPKHLITATGQRVTLRCSPRSGDLSVYWYQQSLDQGLQFLIQYYNGEERAKGNILERFSAQQFPDLHSELNLSSLELGDSALYFCASSVAGRETEAFFGQGTRLTVV.

The chain couples TRBV7-9 to TRBJ2-5, with D possibly being TRBD1 or TRBD2 (5 bases each). Gene TRBJ2-7 matches the end of the DNA better, so the J call may be wrong. CDR3 size: 15 residues. Germline loops: CDR1 SEHNR, CDR2 FQNEAQ (reference sequence). The CDR3 region is CASPPGAGLLHEQYF. The CDR3 DNA reads as TGTGCCAGCCCTCCCGGGGCCGGACTCCTCCACGAGCAGTACTTC.

This sequence joins TRBV9 and TRBJ2-3, with TRBD2 identical over 10 bases. In germline, CDR1 is SGDLS, CDR2 YYNGEE. The CDR3 loop spans 18 amino acids. J was trimmed by 2 bases and V by 4 bases; bases with no gene match: 13. The CDR3 loop reads CASSPPFLAGGSTDTQYF. CDR3 DNA sequence: TGTGCCAGCAGCCCCCCCTTTTTAGCGGGGGGATCCACAGATACGCAGTATTTT. The full variable domain, its missing parts supplied by reference TRBV9 and TRBJ2-3, is DSGVTQTPKHLITATGQRVTLRCSPRSGDLSVYWYQQSLDQGLQFLIQYYNGEERAKGNILERFSAQQFPDLHSELNLSSLELGDSALYFCASSPPFLAGGSTDTQYFGPGTRLTVL.

This clone was picked up a small number of times. The junction shows a germline mismatch at one end, possibly a read error. This sample also contains other DNA sequences that code for the same CDR3. The genes are TRBV19 and TRBJ2-1; D is ambiguous. The germline V gene encodes CDR1 LNHDA and CDR2 SQIVND (reference sequence). The length of the CDR3 is 12 residues. In DNA form, the CDR3 reads TGTGCCAGTAGCATAGGGTCCAATGAGCAGTTCTTC. Protein: CASSIGSNEQFF.

The V and J genes are TRBV9 and TRBJ1-6, with 8 bases matching TRBD1. CDR1 is SGDLS, CDR2 YYNGEE, per germline. The CDR3 runs to 14 residues. V lost 3 bases and J lost 9; bases outside the gene matches: 5. CDR3 in amino acids: CASSDGQGGSPLHF. The CDR3 DNA reads TGTGCCAGCAGCGACGGACAGGGAGGTTCACCCCTCCACTTT.

This rearrangement joins TRBV9 to TRBJ2-1; maybe TRBD2 (6 bases). Germline CDR1 SGDLS, CDR2 YYNGEE. Trimming took off 0 bases at V and 5 bases at J, with 12 bases between the two ends. The CDR3 contains 15 residues. CDR3 loop: CASSVGGGAHNEQFF. Written as DNA, the CDR3 is TGTGCCAGCAGCGTAGGAGGAGGGGCCCACAATGAGCAGTTCTTC. The full variable domain, in which reference TRBV9 and TRBJ2-1 provide the parts outside the CDR3, is DSGVTQTPKHLITATGQRVTLRCSPRSGDLSVYWYQQSLDQGLQFLIQYYNGEERAKGNILERFSAQQFPDLHSELNLSSLELGDSALYFCASSVGGGAHNEQFFGPGTRLTVL.

The chain uses TRBV13 and TRBJ1-6; possible D gene TRBD1, 6 bases. The germline gives CDR1 PRHDT, CDR2 FYEKMQ (reference sequence). V dropped 4 bases and J dropped 8 bases, with 15 bases sitting between them. This CDR3 contains 15 residues. The CDR3 sequence is CASSWAGTIDSPLHF. The CDR3 DNA follows: TGTGCCAGCAGCTGGGCCGGGACAATAGATTCACCCCTCCACTTT.

The chain combines TRBV6-5 with TRBJ1-2, with D perhaps matching TRBD1 (5 bases). Germline V lookup: CDR1 MNHEY, CDR2 SVGAGI. V lost 5 bases and J 8 bases, leaving 21 bases between the germline ends. The CDR3 totals 15 residues. CDR3 bases: TGTGCCAGCAGTCCCTCCCTACAGGCCAGGGACGGCTACACCTTC. Its protein product is CASSPSLQARDGYTF.

This clone was observed a few times. The chain combines TRBV4-1 with TRBJ1-1; D is uncertain. V lost 4 bases to trimming and J lost 1 base, with 7 bases between them. Germline-derived CDR1 and CDR2 are MGHRA and YSYEKL. The CDR3 totals 13 residues. The CDR3 reads CASSPDKNTEAFF. The DNA of the CDR3 is TGCGCCAGCAGCCCAGATAAGAACACTGAAGCTTTCTTT.

This chain joins TRBV27 and TRBJ1-5; D is uncertain. Trimming cost V 5 bases and J 6 bases, with 11 bases left between them. The CDR3 totals 13 residues. The germline CDR1 and CDR2 sequences are MNHEY and SMNVEV (reference sequence). The DNA for the CDR3 is TGTGCCAGCAGTCCCTCGGTGGGTCAGCCCCAGCATTTT. Encoded protein: CASSPSVGQPQHF.

The chain carries TRBV5-1 and TRBJ2-7, with TRBD2 as a possible D gene (7 bases). The V end was cut by 5 bases, the J end by 5 bases, with 17 bases between. The germline gives CDR1 SGHRS, CDR2 YFSETQ. The CDR3 loop spans 14 amino acids. CDR3 sequence: CASSWGGQIHEQYF. The CDR3 DNA follows: TGCGCCAGCAGTTGGGGGGGCCAAATCCACGAGCAGTACTTC.

The chain employs TRBV19 and TRBJ2-1; D remains unclear. Germline CDR1 LNHDA, CDR2 SQIVND (reference sequence). Trimming pared 6 bases from V and 3 bases from J, leaving 12 bases between. This CDR3 spans 14 amino acids. CDR3 nucleotides: TGTGCCAGTAGGAGGTTTGGTAGCTACAATGAGCAGTTCTTC. Translated, it gives CASRRFGSYNEQFF. Drawing the rest from reference TRBV19 and TRBJ2-1, the complete variable domain is DGGITQSPKYLFRKEGQNVTLSCEQNLNHDAMYWYRQDPGQGLRLIYYSQIVNDFQKGDIAEGYSVSREKKESFPLTVTSAQKNPTAFYLCASRRFGSYNEQFFGPGTRLTVL.

The J gene is TRBJ1-2, the V gene TRBV2; possibly TRBD1 for D (5 bases). Germline CDR1 is SNHLY and CDR2 is FYNNEI. Trimming removed 6 bases from V and 4 bases from J, with 9 bases in between. This CDR3 has 12 residues. The CDR3: CASRRGVYGYTF. The CDR3 DNA is TGTGCCAGCAGGCGGGGCGTCTATGGCTACACCTTC.

This chain links TRBV5-1 with TRBJ2-3; 12 nucleotides match TRBD2. Germline lookup yields CDR1 SGHRS and CDR2 YFSETQ. This CDR3 region has 19 residues. Trimming removed 0 bases from V and 5 bases from J; junction bases left unmatched: 13. CDR3 in amino acids: CASSLDSGLAGGPRDTQYF. The CDR3 DNA follows: TGCGCCAGCAGCTTGGATTCCGGTCTAGCGGGGGGGCCCAGAGATACGCAGTATTTT.

The chain links TRBV7-9 to TRBJ1-2; D possibly corresponds to TRBD1 (5 bases). V shed 3 bases and J shed 1 base, with 9 bases lying between them. This CDR3 is built from 14 residues. In germline, CDR1 is SEHNR, CDR2 FQNEAQ (reference sequence). CDR3 nucleotide sequence: TGTGCCAGCAGCTTTGGGGACGGTAACTATGGCTACACCTTC. Its protein product is CASSFGDGNYGYTF.

J is TRBJ1-4 and V is TRBV9, with a tentative D call TRBD1 (6 bases). This CDR3 has 17 residues. Germline values: CDR1 SGDLS, CDR2 YYNGEE. The germline V and J ends were trimmed by 3 bases and 8 bases, with 23 bases remaining between them. CDR3: CASSAQGGAGNKEKLFF. The CDR3 DNA reads as TGTGCCAGCAGCGCCCAAGGGGGGGCAGGGAATAAGGAAAAACTGTTTTTT.

This clone has a handful of counts. This chain links TRBV4-1 with TRBJ1-1, with D uncertain. Germline V gene data show CDR1 as MGHRA and CDR2 as YSYEKL. Between the trimmed V and J ends, which lost 5 bases and 6 bases, there was a span of 16 bases. The CDR3 contains 14 residues. The CDR3 spells CASSYNEGMAEAFF. CDR3 coding DNA: TGCGCCAGCAGCTATAATGAAGGGATGGCTGAAGCTTTCTTT.

In the case of this clone: Additional DNA sequences in this sample encode the identical CDR3. The chain couples TRBV10-2 to TRBJ2-7; D possibly corresponds to TRBD1 (6 bases). V was clipped by 5 bases and J by 3 bases, with 8 bases between them. Looked up from germline, CDR1 is WSHSY and CDR2 is SAAADI. The CDR3 sequence is 12 residues long. CDR3 nucleotides: TGCGCCAGCAGTTCGACAGGCTACGAGCAGTACTTC. It translates to CASSSTGYEQYF.

This CDR3 is CSAQGGMQTEAFF. For the CDR3, the DNA is TGCAGCGCCCAGGGGGGAATGCAAACTGAAGCTTTCTTT. J is TRBJ1-1 and V is TRBV29-1; TRBD1 matches at 7 bases. This CDR3 has 13 amino acids. V was clipped by 7 bases and J by 5 bases; unmatched bases: 10. Germline CDR1 and CDR2: SQVTM and ANQGSEA.

This clone has more than one count but fewer than ten. The same CDR3 arises from other DNA sequences in this sample as well. DNA for the CDR3: TGTGCCAGTAGTATAGGGGCCGGGACCATCTACGAGCAGTACTTC. Translation gives CASSIGAGTIYEQYF. The chain combines TRBV19 with TRBJ2-7, with D perhaps TRBD1 or TRBD2 (5 bases each). CDR1 and CDR2 (germline): LNHDA, SQIVND (reference sequence). The CDR3 consists of 15 residues. V gave up 1 base and J gave up 3 bases, with 13 bases separating them. The full variable domain, completed using reference TRBV19 and TRBJ2-7, is DGGITQSPKYLFRKEGQNVTLSCEQNLNHDAMYWYRQDPGQGLRLIYYSQIVNDFQKGDIAEGYSVSREKKESFPLTVTSAQKNPTAFYLCASSIGAGTIYEQYFGPGTRLTVT.

This rearrangement joins TRBV9 to TRBJ2-5, with D perhaps TRBD2 (7 bases). Germline lookup yields CDR1 SGDLS and CDR2 YYNGEE. Trimming pared 3 bases from V and 5 bases from J, leaving 14 bases between. CDR3 length equals 14 residues. The CDR3, as DNA: TGTGCCAGCAGCGCGGGGGGCGCAAAGGAGACCCAGTACTTC. Translated, it gives CASSAGGAKETQYF.

The rearrangement uses TRBV7-8 and TRBJ2-3, with 8 positions matching TRBD1. V shed 4 bases and J 5 bases; nucleotides not matched to a gene: 11. The germline V gene encodes CDR1 SGHVS and CDR2 FQNEAQ. This CDR3 spans 16 amino acids. The CDR3 is CASSSLLGQALDTQYF. The CDR3 nucleotides are TGTGCCAGCAGCTCCTTGTTGGGACAGGCGCTAGATACGCAGTATTTT.

The chain carries TRBV9 and TRBJ2-7; TRBD1 agrees at 7 bases. The V and J ends lost 4 bases and 8 bases, in that order; junction bases with no gene match: 18. The CDR3 is 16 amino acids. Germline V lookup: CDR1 SGDLS, CDR2 YYNGEE. This CDR3 is CASSRGRDSSVQQQYF. The CDR3 DNA follows: TGTGCCAGCAGCAGAGGCCGGGACAGCAGCGTTCAGCAGCAGTACTTC.

The chain joins TRBV6-6 to TRBJ1-1; D is perhaps TRBD1 (6 bases). The CDR3 loop spans 15 amino acids. The germline CDR1 and CDR2 sequences are MNHNY and SVGAGI (reference sequence). V was pared by 7 bases and J by 5 bases, with 20 bases between. DNA for the CDR3: TGTGCCAGCAAAATCACGAGAGGGGGAGGGACTGAAGCTTTCTTT. Its protein product is CASKITRGGGTEAFF.

The chain has TRBV6-4 and TRBJ1-2, with D possibly TRBD1 on 6 matching bases. V dropped 0 bases and J dropped 8 bases, with 16 bases sitting between them. CDR1 is MRHNA, CDR2 SNTAGT, per germline. The CDR3 extends over 15 amino acids. The CDR3 here is CASSDSDGTSKGYTF. CDR3 in DNA: TGTGCCAGCAGTGACTCCGACGGGACATCCAAGGGCTACACCTTC.